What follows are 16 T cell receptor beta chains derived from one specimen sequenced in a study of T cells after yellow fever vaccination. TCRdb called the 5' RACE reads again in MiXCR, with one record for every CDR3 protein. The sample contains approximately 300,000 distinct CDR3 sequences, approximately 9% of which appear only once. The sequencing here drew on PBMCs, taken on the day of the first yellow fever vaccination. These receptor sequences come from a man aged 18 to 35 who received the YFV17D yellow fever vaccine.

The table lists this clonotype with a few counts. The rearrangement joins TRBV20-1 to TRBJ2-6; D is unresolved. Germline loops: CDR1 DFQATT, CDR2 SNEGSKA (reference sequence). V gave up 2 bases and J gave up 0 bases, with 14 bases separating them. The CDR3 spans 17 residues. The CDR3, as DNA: TGCAGTGCTAGACCTTCTCTTGGGAACTCTGGGGCCAACGTCCTGACTTTC. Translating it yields CSARPSLGNSGANVLTF.

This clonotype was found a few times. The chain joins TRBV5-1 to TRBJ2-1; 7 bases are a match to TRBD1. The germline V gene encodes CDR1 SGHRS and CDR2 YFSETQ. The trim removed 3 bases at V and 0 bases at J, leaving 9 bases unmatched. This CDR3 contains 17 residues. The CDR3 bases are TGCGCCAGCAGCTACTACAGGGGAAGTAGCTCCTACAATGAGCAGTTCTTC. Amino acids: CASSYYRGSSSYNEQFF. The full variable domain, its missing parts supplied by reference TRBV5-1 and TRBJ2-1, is KAGVTQTPRYLIKTRGQQVTLSCSPISGHRSVSWYQQTPGQGLQFLFEYFSETQRNKGNFPGRFSGRQFSNSRSEMNVSTLELGDSALYLCASSYYRGSSSYNEQFFGPGTRLTVL.

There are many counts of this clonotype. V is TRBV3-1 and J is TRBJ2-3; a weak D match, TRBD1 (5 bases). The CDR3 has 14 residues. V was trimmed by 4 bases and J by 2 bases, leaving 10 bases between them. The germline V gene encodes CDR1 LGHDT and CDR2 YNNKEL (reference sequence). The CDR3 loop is CASSPMTATDTQYF. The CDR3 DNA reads TGTGCCAGCAGCCCAATGACAGCCACAGATACGCAGTATTTT.

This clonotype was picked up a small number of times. The CDR3 here is CASSQGNGGQETQYF. CDR3 nucleotide sequence: TGTGCCAGCAGCCAAGGAAACGGGGGGCAAGAGACCCAGTACTTC. The V and J genes are TRBV14 and TRBJ2-5, with 7 bases aligning to TRBD2. V trimming: 1 base; J trimming: 2 bases; junction bases outside the gene matches: 4. The CDR3 is 15 amino acids. Germline V gene lookup returns CDR1 SGHDN and CDR2 FVKESK.

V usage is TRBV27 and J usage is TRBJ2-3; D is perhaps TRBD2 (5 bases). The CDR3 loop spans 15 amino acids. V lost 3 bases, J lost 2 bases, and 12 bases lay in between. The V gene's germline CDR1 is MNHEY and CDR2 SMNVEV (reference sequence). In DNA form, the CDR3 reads TGTGCCAGCAGTTTTCGGGGAATTGTCACAGATACGCAGTATTTT. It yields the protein CASSFRGIVTDTQYF.

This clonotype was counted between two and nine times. The CDR3 region has the DNA TGTGCCAGCAGTTTTGGGAGGTCGGTAGGGGCCAACGTCCTGACTTTC. Its translation is CASSFGRSVGANVLTF. The rearrangement uses TRBV12-3 or TRBV12-4 and TRBJ2-6, with D perhaps matching TRBD2 (6 bases). CDR3 length: 16 residues. V lost 3 bases, J lost 4 bases, and 13 bases lay in between.

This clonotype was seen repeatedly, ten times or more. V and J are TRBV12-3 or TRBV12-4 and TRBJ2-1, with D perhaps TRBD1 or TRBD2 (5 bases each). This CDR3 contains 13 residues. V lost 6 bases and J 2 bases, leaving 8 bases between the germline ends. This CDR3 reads CASSRGPYNEQFF. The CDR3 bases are TGTGCCAGCAGCCGGGGACCCTACAATGAGCAGTTCTTC.

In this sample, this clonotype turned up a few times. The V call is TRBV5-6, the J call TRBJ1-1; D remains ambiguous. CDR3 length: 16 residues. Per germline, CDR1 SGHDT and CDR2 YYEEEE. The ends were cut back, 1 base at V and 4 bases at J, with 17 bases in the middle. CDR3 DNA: TGTGCCAGCAGCTTGAGGCTAGATTTGTCCGTCACTGAAGCTTTCTTT. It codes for CASSLRLDLSVTEAFF.

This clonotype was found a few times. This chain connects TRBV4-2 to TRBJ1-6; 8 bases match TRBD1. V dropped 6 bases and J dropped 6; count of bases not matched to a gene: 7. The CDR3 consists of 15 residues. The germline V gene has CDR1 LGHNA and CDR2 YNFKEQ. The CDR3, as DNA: TGTGCCAGCAGTACAGAGACAGGGGTTAATTCACCCCTCCACTTT. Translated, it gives CASSTETGVNSPLHF.

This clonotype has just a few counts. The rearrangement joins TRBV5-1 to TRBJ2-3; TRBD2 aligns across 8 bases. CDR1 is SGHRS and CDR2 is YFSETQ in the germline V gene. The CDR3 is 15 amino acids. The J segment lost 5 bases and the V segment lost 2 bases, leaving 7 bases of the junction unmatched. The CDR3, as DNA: TGCGCCAGCAGCTTAGGTAGCGGGGTTGGAGATACGCAGTATTTT. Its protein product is CASSLGSGVGDTQYF.

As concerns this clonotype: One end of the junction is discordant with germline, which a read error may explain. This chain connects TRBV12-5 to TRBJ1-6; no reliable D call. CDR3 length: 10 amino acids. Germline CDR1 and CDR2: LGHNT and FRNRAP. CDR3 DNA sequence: TGTCCTAGACGGAATTCACCCCTCCACTTT. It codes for CPRRNSPLHF.

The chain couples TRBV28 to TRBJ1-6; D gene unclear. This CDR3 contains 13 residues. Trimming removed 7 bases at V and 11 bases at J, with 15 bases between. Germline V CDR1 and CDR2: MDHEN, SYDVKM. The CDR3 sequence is CASTNFPGTPLHF. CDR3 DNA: TGTGCCAGCACCAACTTCCCCGGGACACCCCTCCACTTT.

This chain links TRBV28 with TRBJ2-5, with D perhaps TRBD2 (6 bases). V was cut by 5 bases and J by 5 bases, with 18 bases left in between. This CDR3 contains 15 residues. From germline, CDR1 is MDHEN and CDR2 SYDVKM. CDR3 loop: CASSLGLTPGETQYF. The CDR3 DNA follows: TGTGCCAGCAGTCTCGGACTAACCCCAGGGGAGACCCAGTACTTC.

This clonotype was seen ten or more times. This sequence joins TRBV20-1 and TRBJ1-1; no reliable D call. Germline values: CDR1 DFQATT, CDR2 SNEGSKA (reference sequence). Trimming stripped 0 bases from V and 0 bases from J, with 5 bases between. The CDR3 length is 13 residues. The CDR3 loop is CSARDGLNTEAFF. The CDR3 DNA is TGCAGTGCTAGAGACGGATTGAACACTGAAGCTTTCTTT.

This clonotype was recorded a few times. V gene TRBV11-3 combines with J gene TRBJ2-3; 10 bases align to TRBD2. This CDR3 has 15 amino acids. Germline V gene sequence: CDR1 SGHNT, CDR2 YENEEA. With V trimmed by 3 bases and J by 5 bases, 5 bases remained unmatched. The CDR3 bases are TGTGCCAGCAGCTTTACCTCTAGCGGGGGAGATACGCAGTATTTT. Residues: CASSFTSSGGDTQYF.

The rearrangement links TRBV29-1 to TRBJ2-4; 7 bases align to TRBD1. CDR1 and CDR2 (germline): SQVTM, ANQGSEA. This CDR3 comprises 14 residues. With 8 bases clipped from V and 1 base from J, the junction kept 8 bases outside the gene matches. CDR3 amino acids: CSFRIQGAKNIQYF. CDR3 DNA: TGCAGCTTTCGGATACAGGGGGCCAAAAACATTCAGTACTTC.